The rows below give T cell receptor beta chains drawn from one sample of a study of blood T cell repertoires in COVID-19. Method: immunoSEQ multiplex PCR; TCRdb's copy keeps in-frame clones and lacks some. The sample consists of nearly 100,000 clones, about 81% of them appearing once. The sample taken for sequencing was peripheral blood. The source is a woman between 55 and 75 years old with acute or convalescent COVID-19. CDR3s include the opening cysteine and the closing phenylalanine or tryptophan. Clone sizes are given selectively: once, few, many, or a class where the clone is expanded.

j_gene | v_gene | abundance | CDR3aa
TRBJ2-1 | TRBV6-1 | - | CASSEMVAGYNEQFF
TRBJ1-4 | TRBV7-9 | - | CASKPIGTGNEKLFF
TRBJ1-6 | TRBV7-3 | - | CASSLGAGTGGEPLHF
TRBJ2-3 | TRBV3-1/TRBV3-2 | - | CASSLRLGEADTQYF
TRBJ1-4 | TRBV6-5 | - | CASSPGRREKLFF
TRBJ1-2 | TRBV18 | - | CASSPDRQGASRRGYTF
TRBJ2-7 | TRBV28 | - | CASSFPQGVQYF
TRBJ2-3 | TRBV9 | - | CASSGVSALGTDTQYF
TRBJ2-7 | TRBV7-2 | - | CASSLGAGFTYEQYF
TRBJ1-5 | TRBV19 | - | CASSITGTGDQPQHF
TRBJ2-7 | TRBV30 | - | CASRLGGYEQYF
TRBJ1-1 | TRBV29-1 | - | CSVGGGRGTEAFF
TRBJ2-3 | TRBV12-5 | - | CASGLEVVQGDVPYTQYF
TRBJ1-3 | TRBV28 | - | CASLQASGLGDTIYF
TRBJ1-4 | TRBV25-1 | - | CASSEPGQGNEKLFF
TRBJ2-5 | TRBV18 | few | CASSPRPGEETQYF
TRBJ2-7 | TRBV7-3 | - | CASSWKGAEPKSSYEQYF
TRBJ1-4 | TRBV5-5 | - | CASSQTGGLSNEKLFF
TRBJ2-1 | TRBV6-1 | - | CASSETRGSNEQFF
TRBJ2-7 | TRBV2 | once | CASSAGGGYEQYF
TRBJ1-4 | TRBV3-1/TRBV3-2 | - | CASSPPSAGSKKLFF
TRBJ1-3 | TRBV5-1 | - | CASSLMTGTTGNTIYF
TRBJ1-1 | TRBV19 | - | CASRVNRDRVTEAFF
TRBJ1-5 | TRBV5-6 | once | CASSFFQAHHQPQHF
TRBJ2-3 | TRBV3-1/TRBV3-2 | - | CASRSGQGTDTQYF
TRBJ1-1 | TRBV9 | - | CASSVNQGATEAFF
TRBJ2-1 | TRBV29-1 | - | CRVGVYNEQFF
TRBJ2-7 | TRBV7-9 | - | CASSLLYEQYF
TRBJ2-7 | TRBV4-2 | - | CASSQDRQASYEQYF
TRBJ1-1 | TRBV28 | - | CASREGTGVLEAFF
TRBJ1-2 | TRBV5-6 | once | CASSLEAGGVYGYTF